This TCR beta chain was obtained from a study of blood T cells in healthy people across ages. The CDR3 is 11 residues long. CDR1 and CDR2 from the germline V gene are MDHEN and SYDVKM. V shed 9 bases, J shed 6 bases, and the junction held 5 bases outside the gene matches. Primers used in a second PCR of roughly 7 to 12 cycles were a sample-barcoded 5' primer and a J-beta primer mix. Every sample produced at least 2.5 million CDR3-containing paired-end reads. TCRdb processed the 5' RACE reads anew with MiXCR; each CDR3 protein has one entry. The profile shows 780,000 or so distinct CDR3 sequences, roughly 53% of them singletons. Aged roughly 6 to 100, donors were systemically healthy Caucasians from Russia. This clonotype appeared a few times. Its antigen remains unidentified. Study conclusions and caveats: Both naive CD4+ cell counts and diversity were greater in long-lived donors than in aged donors.

The J gene is TRBJ2-7, the V gene TRBV28; 7 bases are shared with TRBD1. The sequenced sample consisted of blood. This clonotype originated in a man older than 75 in good health. The CDR3, as DNA: TGTGCCAGTCACAGGGGCCGCGAGCAGTACTTC. Translation: CASHRGREQYF.